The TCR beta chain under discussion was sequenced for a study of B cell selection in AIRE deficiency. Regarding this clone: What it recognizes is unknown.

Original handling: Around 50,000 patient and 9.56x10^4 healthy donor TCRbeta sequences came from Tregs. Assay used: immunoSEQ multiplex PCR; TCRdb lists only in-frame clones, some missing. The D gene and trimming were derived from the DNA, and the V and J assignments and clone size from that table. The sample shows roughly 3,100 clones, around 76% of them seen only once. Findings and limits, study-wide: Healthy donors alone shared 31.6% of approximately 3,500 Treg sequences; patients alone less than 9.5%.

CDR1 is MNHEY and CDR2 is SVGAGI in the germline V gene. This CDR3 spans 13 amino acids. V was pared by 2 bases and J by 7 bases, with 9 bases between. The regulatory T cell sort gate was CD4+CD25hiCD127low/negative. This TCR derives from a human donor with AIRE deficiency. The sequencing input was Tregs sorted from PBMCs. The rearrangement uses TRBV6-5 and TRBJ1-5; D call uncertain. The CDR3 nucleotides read TGTGCCAGCAGTTACAGGATGAGGCAGCCCCAGCATTTT. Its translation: CASSYRMRQPQHF.